One sample yielded the 15 T cell receptor beta chains listed below, sequenced in a study of OX40 agonist ivuxolimab in advanced cancers. Generated by immunoSEQ multiplex PCR, the TCRdb table keeps only in-frame clones and is missing some. This sample yields fewer than 85,000 clones, of which just under 95% are seen a single time; 11% belongs to the top ten. The specimen was CD4+ or CD8+ T cells sorted from blood, collected in a trial of the OX40 agonist ivuxolimab. Receptors were obtained from an adult with an advanced solid tumor such as melanoma, head and neck, liver or kidney cancer.

V gene TRBV15 combines with J gene TRBJ2-2; D is possibly TRBD1 or TRBD2 (5 bases each). Per germline, CDR1 LNHNV and CDR2 YYDKDF (reference sequence). V was clipped by 1 base and J by 4 bases, with 10 bases between them. This CDR3 has 15 residues. The DNA of the CDR3 is TGTGCCACCAGCAGAGTGGGGGAAGCCACCGGGGAGCTGTTTTTT. This encodes CATSRVGEATGELFF. The whole variable domain, filled in from reference TRBV15 and TRBJ2-2, reads DAMVIQNPRYQVTQFGKPVTLSCSQTLNHNVMYWYQQKSSQAPKLLFHYYDKDFNNEADTPDNFQSRRPNTSFCFLDIRSPGLGDTAMYLCATSRVGEATGELFFGEGSRLTVL.

The chain carries TRBV19 and TRBJ2-7, with D unresolved. The germline V gene has CDR1 LNHDA and CDR2 SQIVND (reference sequence). The CDR3 has 13 residues. Trimming took off 3 bases at V and 2 bases at J, with 8 bases between the two ends. The CDR3, as DNA: TGTGCCAGTAGTATCGACCCAGCCTACGAGCAGTACTTC. It yields the protein CASSIDPAYEQYF.

This rearrangement joins TRBV9 to TRBJ2-2; D is uncertain. In germline, CDR1 is SGDLS, CDR2 YYNGEE. The CDR3 totals 11 residues. V lost 0 bases to trimming and J lost 7 bases, with 1 base between them. The CDR3 DNA is TGTGCCAGCAGCGTAGGCGGGGAGCTGTTTTTT. Protein: CASSVGGELFF.

V is TRBV18 and J is TRBJ2-7; the D is unclear. Germline assignment: CDR1 KGHSH and CDR2 LQKENI. This CDR3 is built from 13 residues. V was clipped by 3 bases and J by 2 bases, with 8 bases between them. The CDR3 region is CASSPPDTYEQYF. CDR3 sequence (DNA): TGTGCCAGCTCACCGCCCGACACCTACGAGCAGTACTTC. The full variable domain, with the rest looked up from reference TRBV18 and TRBJ2-7, is NAGVMQNPRHLVRRRGQEARLRCSPMKGHSHVYWYRQLPEEGLKFMVYLQKENIIDESGMPKERFSAEFPKEGPSILRIQQVVRGDSAAYFCASSPPDTYEQYFGPGTRLTVT.

V usage is TRBV19 and J usage is TRBJ1-5, with 11 bases aligning to TRBD1. The V gene's germline CDR1 is LNHDA and CDR2 SQIVND (reference sequence). V gave up 7 bases and J gave up 3 bases; unmatched junction bases: 8. The CDR3 has 16 amino acids. The CDR3 DNA sequence: TGTGCCAGTAATCCGGGACAGGGGGGGATCAATCAGCCCCAGCATTTT. Its translation is CASNPGQGGINQPQHF. Full variable domain (missing parts from reference TRBV19 and TRBJ1-5): DGGITQSPKYLFRKEGQNVTLSCEQNLNHDAMYWYRQDPGQGLRLIYYSQIVNDFQKGDIAEGYSVSREKKESFPLTVTSAQKNPTAFYLCASNPGQGGINQPQHFGDGTRLSIL.

This clone was observed a single time. For the CDR3, the DNA is TGTGCCAGCAGCTTAGGGACTGGTTACGATACGCAGTATTTT. Protein sequence: CASSLGTGYDTQYF. This chain joins TRBV7-9 and TRBJ2-3; D perhaps matches TRBD2 (5 bases). The CDR3 sequence is 14 residues long. V shed 1 base and J shed 6 bases, with 11 bases lying between them. Germline CDR1 SEHNR, CDR2 FQNEAQ (reference sequence).

The gene calls are TRBV4-3 and TRBJ1-3, with D hard to call. The ends were cut back, 3 bases at V and 0 bases at J, with 12 bases in the middle. The germline gives CDR1 LGHNA, CDR2 YSLEER. This CDR3 is 16 amino acids long. CDR3 region: CASSQDAGSSGNTIYF. In DNA, the CDR3 is TGCGCCAGCAGCCAGGATGCGGGGAGCTCTGGAAACACCATATATTTT.

In this sample, this clone turned up once. The genes are TRBV5-8 and TRBJ1-5; D is unresolved. The germline V gene encodes CDR1 SGHTS and CDR2 YDEGEE. The CDR3 spans 15 residues. The V gene lost 0 bases and the J gene lost 4 bases, with 11 bases spanning the gap. CDR3 protein: CASSLAGAPNQPQHF. DNA for the CDR3: TGTGCCAGCAGCTTGGCCGGCGCCCCAAATCAGCCCCAGCATTTT.

The chain couples TRBV27 to TRBJ2-7, with 8 bases identical to TRBD2. The CDR3 length is 14 residues. J lost 1 base, V lost 6 bases, and 5 bases had no gene match. CDR1 MNHEY and CDR2 SMNVEV come from the germline V gene (reference sequence). The CDR3 protein is CASSPLAVSYEQYF. CDR3 in DNA: TGTGCCAGCAGCCCACTAGCGGTGTCCTACGAGCAGTACTTC.

The chain is built from TRBV6-1 and TRBJ1-1; no reliable D call. Germline CDR1 is MNHNS and CDR2 is SASEGT. V was clipped by 3 bases and J by 1 base, with 15 bases between them. The CDR3 has 16 amino acids. CDR3 nucleotide sequence: TGTGCCAGCAGTGAGGAGGGAGGGTTTACGAACACTGAAGCTTTCTTT. Its translation: CASSEEGGFTNTEAFF.

Here the CDR3 reads CASSRGLAGGHNEQFF. The DNA for the CDR3 is TGTGCCAGCAGCCGGGGTCTAGCGGGGGGGCACAATGAGCAGTTCTTC. V usage is TRBV11-2 and J usage is TRBJ2-1, with TRBD2 identical over 12 bases. Germline loops: CDR1 SGHAT, CDR2 FQNNGV. The CDR3 loop spans 16 amino acids. J was trimmed by 5 bases and V by 5 bases; bases with no gene match: 7.

The V call is TRBV19, the J call TRBJ2-7; D might be TRBD1 or TRBD2, each matching 6 bases. The V gene's germline CDR1 is LNHDA and CDR2 SQIVND (reference sequence). The CDR3 runs 13 residues. V gave up 8 bases and J gave up 2 bases, with 13 bases separating them. CDR3 DNA sequence: TGTGCCAGTCTCGAGGAGGGGGCCTACGAGCAGTACTTC. As protein: CASLEEGAYEQYF.

This sequence joins TRBV2 and TRBJ2-1, with 7 bases fitting TRBD1. V trimming: 8 bases; J trimming: 10 bases; junction bases outside the gene matches: 20. Germline V gene sequence: CDR1 SNHLY, CDR2 FYNNEI. The CDR3 covers 16 residues. The CDR3 DNA reads TGTGCCAGCCAGGCCCCCTCCGGGACAGAATTCACCGAGCAGTTCTTC. It encodes CASQAPSGTEFTEQFF.

A note on this clone: The identical CDR3 is also encoded by other nucleotide sequences in the sample. The rearrangement links TRBV27 to TRBJ1-1; D gene ambiguous. Per the germline V gene, CDR1 is MNHEY and CDR2 is SMNVEV (reference sequence). This CDR3 contains 13 residues. Trimming stripped 0 bases from V and 0 bases from J, with 2 bases between. CDR3 residues: CASSLSVNTEAFF. CDR3 DNA: TGTGCCAGCAGTTTATCGGTGAACACTGAAGCTTTCTTT.

Regarding this clone: One end of the junction fails to match germline, which may point to a read error. This chain links TRBV7-7 with TRBJ2-5, with D perhaps given as TRBD1 or TRBD2 (5 bases each). This CDR3 region has 14 residues. Germline CDR1 and CDR2: SSHAT and FNYEAQ (reference sequence). Here the CDR3 reads CASSLEGWWSGQYF. The CDR3 coding sequence is TGTGCTAGCAGCTTAGAGGGGTGGTGGAGTGGCCAGTACTTC.